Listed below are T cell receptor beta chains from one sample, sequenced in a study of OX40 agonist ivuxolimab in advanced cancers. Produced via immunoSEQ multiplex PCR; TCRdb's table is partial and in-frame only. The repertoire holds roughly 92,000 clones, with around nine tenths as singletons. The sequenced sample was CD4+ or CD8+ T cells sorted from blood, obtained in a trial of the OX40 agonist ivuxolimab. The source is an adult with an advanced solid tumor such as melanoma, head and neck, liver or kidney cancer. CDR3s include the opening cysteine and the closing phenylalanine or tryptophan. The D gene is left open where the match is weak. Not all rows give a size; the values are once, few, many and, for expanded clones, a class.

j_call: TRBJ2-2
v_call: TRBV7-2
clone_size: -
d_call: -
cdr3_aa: CASSLASTGELFF
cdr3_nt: TGTGCCAGCAGCTTAGCGAGCACCGGGGAGCTGTTTTTT

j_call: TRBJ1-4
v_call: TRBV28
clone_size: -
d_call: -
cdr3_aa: CASSLYGFNEKLFF
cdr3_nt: TGTGCCAGCAGTTTATACGGGTTTAATGAAAAACTGTTTTTT

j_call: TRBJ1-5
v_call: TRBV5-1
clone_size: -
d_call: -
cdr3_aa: CASSFSGHPLTSNQPQHF
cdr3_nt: TGCGCCAGCAGCTTCTCGGGACATCCTCTTACTAGCAATCAGCCCCAGCATTTT

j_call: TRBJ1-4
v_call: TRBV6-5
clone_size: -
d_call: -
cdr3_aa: CASSRDRTHEKLFF
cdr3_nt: TGTGCCAGCAGCCGCGACAGAACCCATGAAAAACTGTTTTTT

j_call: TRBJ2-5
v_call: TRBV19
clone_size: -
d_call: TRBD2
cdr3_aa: CASRSGGGETQYF
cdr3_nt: TGTGCCAGTAGGTCGGGAGGGGGGGAGACCCAGTACTTC

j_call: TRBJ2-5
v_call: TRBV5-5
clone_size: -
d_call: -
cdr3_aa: CASSLMVGETQYF
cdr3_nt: TGTGCCAGCAGCTTGATGGTGGGGGAGACCCAGTACTTC

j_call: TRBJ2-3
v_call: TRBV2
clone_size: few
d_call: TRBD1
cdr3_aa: CASSSQQGDTQYF
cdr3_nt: TGTGCCAGCAGTTCCCAACAGGGGGATACGCAGTATTTT

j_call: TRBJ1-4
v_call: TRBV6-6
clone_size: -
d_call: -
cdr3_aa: CASSYGGSNEKLFF
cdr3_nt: TGTGCCAGCAGTTACGGGGGCTCTAATGAAAAACTGTTTTTT

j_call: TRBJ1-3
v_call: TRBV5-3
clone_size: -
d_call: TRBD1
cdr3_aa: CARTLAPGQGFYGNTIYF
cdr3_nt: TGTGCCAGAACCCTAGCCCCGGGACAGGGATTTTACGGAAACACCATATATTTT

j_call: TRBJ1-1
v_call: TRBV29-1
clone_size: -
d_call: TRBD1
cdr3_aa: CSAWAGGKGTEAFF
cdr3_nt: TGCAGCGCTTGGGCAGGGGGCAAGGGCACTGAAGCTTTCTTT

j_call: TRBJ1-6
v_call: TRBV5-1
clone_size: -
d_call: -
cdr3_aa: CASSLRTDNSPLHF
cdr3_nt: TGCGCCAGCAGCTTGAGGACAGATAATTCACCCCTCCACTTT

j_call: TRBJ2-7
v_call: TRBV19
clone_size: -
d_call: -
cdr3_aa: CASSILSDGGEQYF
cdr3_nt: TGTGCCAGTAGTATTTTGTCGGACGGAGGGGAGCAGTACTTC

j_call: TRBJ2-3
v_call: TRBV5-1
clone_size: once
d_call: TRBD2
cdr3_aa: CASSLVGTSGASTDTQYF
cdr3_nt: TGCGCCAGCAGCTTGGTTGGGACTAGCGGGGCCAGCACAGATACGCAGTATTTT

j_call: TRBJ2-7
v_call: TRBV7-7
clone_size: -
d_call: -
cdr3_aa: CASSFGDSYEQYF
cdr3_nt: TGTGCCAGCAGCTTCGGGGACTCCTACGAGCAGTACTTC

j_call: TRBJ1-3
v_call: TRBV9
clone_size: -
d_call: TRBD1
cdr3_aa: CASSATYRGVGNTIYF
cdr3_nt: TGTGCCAGCAGCGCAACCTACAGGGGGGTAGGAAACACCATATATTTT

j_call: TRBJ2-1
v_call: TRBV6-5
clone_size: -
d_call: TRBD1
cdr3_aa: CASRRQGVYNEQFF
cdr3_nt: TGTGCCAGCAGGAGACAGGGGGTCTACAATGAGCAGTTCTTC

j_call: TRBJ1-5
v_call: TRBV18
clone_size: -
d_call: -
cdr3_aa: CASSPMQINQPQHF
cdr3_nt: TGTGCCAGCTCACCAATGCAGATCAATCAGCCCCAGCATTTT

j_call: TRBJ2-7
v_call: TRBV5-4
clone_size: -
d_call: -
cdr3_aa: CASREGARDVQYF
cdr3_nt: TGTGCCAGCAGAGAGGGAGCACGAGATGTGCAGTACTTC

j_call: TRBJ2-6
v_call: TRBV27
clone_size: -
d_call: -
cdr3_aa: CASSLSLREVKSGANVLTF
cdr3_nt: TGTGCCAGCAGTTTATCGTTAAGGGAAGTGAAGAGTGGGGCCAACGTCCTGACTTTC

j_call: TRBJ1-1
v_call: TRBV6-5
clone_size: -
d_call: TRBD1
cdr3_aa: CASSPRTGNTEAFF
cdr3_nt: TGTGCCAGCAGTCCCCGGACAGGGAACACTGAAGCTTTCTTT

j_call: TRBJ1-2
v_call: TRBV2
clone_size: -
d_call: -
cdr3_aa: CASHSLAGRANGYTF
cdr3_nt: TGTGCCAGCCATAGCCTTGCAGGGCGCGCAAATGGCTACACCTTC

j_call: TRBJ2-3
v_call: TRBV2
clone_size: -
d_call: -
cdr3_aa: CASSEPGRSTDTQYF
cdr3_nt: TGTGCCAGCAGTGAACCTGGGCGAAGCACAGATACGCAGTATTTT